This T cell receptor beta chain comes out of a study of cytotoxic CD8 clonotypes in ibrutinib-treated CLL. Study-level background: Response samples were taken after a median roughly 13 months of treatment, range 6 to 36. Across samples, productive templates numbered more than 200,000 and productive rearrangements reached approximately 100,000 on average.

The repertoire was sequenced with immunoSEQ multiplex PCR; TCRdb's copy has only in-frame clones and lacks some. The data contain about 140,000 clones, 80% of them singletons. This CDR3 contains 14 residues. CDR1 is LNHDA, CDR2 SQIVND, per germline (reference sequence). V trimming: 6 bases; J trimming: 4 bases; junction bases outside the gene matches: 6. This receptor was taken from a human donor with chronic lymphocytic leukemia. Sequenced material: PBMCs, taken after 36 months of ibrutinib treatment. The rearrangement joins TRBV19 to TRBJ1-2; 9 bases are a match to TRBD1. Written as DNA, the CDR3 is TGTGCCAGTAGACCACAGGGGGCCGGCTATGGCTACACCTTC. Translation: CASRPQGAGYGYTF. Variable domain in full (rest from reference TRBV19 and TRBJ1-2): DGGITQSPKYLFRKEGQNVTLSCEQNLNHDAMYWYRQDPGQGLRLIYYSQIVNDFQKGDIAEGYSVSREKKESFPLTVTSAQKNPTAFYLCASRPQGAGYGYTFGSGTRLTVV.